These 16 T cell receptor beta chains were all obtained from the same sample, sequenced in a study of OX40 agonist ivuxolimab in advanced cancers. The data were produced by immunoSEQ multiplex PCR, yet TCRdb's version contains in-frame clones alone and is incomplete. The sample includes around 30,000 clones, 85% to 95% of them seen just once. Sample: CD4+ or CD8+ T cells sorted from blood, taken in a trial of the OX40 agonist ivuxolimab. The receptors originated from an adult with an advanced solid tumor such as melanoma, head and neck, liver or kidney cancer.

The rearrangement joins TRBV6-5 to TRBJ1-2; no definite D call. CDR1 and CDR2 from the germline V gene are MNHEY and SVGAGI. The CDR3 runs to 13 residues. V lost 0 bases, J lost 4 bases, and 6 bases lay in between. CDR3 protein: CASSYSPAYGYTF. CDR3 sequence (DNA): TGTGCCAGCAGTTACTCGCCGGCCTATGGCTACACCTTC.

The chain recombines TRBV30 with TRBJ2-5; the D is unclear. The ends were cut back, 3 bases at V and 7 bases at J, with 9 bases in the middle. The CDR3 is 11 amino acids. Germline values: CDR1 GTSNPN, CDR2 SVGIG (reference sequence). CDR3 loop: CAWSVPGTQYF. The CDR3 DNA reads as TGTGCCTGGAGCGTCCCCGGGACCCAGTACTTC.

This sequence joins TRBV6-6 and TRBJ2-2; a possible D gene is TRBD2 (5 bases). Trimming removed 0 bases at V and 6 bases at J, with 8 bases between. The germline V gene has CDR1 MNHNY and CDR2 SVGAGI (reference sequence). The CDR3 consists of 14 residues. The CDR3 is CASSYSVRAGELFF. The CDR3 coding sequence is TGTGCCAGCAGTTACTCGGTGAGGGCCGGGGAGCTGTTTTTT.

The chain combines TRBV20-1 with TRBJ1-1; D is ambiguous. The length of the CDR3 is 11 residues. V was pared by 3 bases and J by 4 bases, with 6 bases between. Per the germline V gene, CDR1 is DFQATT and CDR2 is SNEGSKA (reference sequence). The CDR3 sequence: CSASSITEAFF. In DNA, the CDR3 is TGCAGTGCTAGTTCCATCACTGAAGCTTTCTTT.

V and J are TRBV19 and TRBJ1-1; TRBD1 is a possible D gene (5 bases). Deletions cut 7 bases from V and 3 bases from J, with 21 bases between. CDR1 and CDR2 (germline): LNHDA, SQIVND (reference sequence). CDR3 length: 16 amino acids. CDR3 DNA sequence: TGTGCCAGTAAGCGGGACGACCTTGGGGGGTACACTGAAGCTTTCTTT. It yields the protein CASKRDDLGGYTEAFF. The full variable domain, its missing parts supplied by reference TRBV19 and TRBJ1-1, is DGGITQSPKYLFRKEGQNVTLSCEQNLNHDAMYWYRQDPGQGLRLIYYSQIVNDFQKGDIAEGYSVSREKKESFPLTVTSAQKNPTAFYLCASKRDDLGGYTEAFFGQGTRLTVV.

This clone was counted a single time. CDR3 loop: CASRSSQGTDTQYF. Here the CDR3 DNA reads TGTGCCAGCAGATCCTCACAGGGAACAGATACGCAGTATTTT. V and J are TRBV28 and TRBJ2-3; maybe TRBD1 (6 bases). The CDR3 sequence is 14 residues long. Trimming took off 6 bases at V and 3 bases at J, with 13 bases between the two ends. Germline V gene sequence: CDR1 MDHEN, CDR2 SYDVKM.

The chain carries TRBV30 and TRBJ2-7, with no clear D. The CDR3 sequence is 13 residues long. V gave up 3 bases and J gave up 1 base, with 10 bases separating them. CDR1 is GTSNPN and CDR2 is SVGIG in the germline V gene (reference sequence). The CDR3 nucleotides read TGTGCCTGGAGGCCCCCGGCTTCCTACGAGCAGTACTTC. It codes for CAWRPPASYEQYF.

The genes are TRBV10-1 and TRBJ2-2; TRBD2 matches 14 bases. Germline V CDR1 and CDR2: WNHNN, SYGVQD (reference sequence). The CDR3 has 18 amino acids. The junction had 7 bases not matched to a gene; V was cut back by 0 bases and J by 7 bases. CDR3 bases: TGCGCCAGCAGTGAGTCGCGACTAGCGGGAGGGCCGAACGGGGAGCTGTTTTTT. Its protein product is CASSESRLAGGPNGELFF.

This chain links TRBV18 with TRBJ1-2, with 7 bases aligning to TRBD1. With V trimmed by 3 bases and J by 6 bases, 10 bases remained unmatched. The germline V gene encodes CDR1 KGHSH and CDR2 LQKENI. The CDR3 runs 15 residues. The CDR3 sequence: CASSPRLGTENGYTF. The DNA of the CDR3 is TGTGCCAGCTCACCGCGGTTGGGGACAGAAAATGGCTACACCTTC.

This chain uses TRBV10-3 with TRBJ1-5, with D possibly TRBD1 on 5 matching bases. Germline CDR1 is ENHRY and CDR2 is SYGVKD. CDR3 size: 12 residues. Between the trimmed V and J ends, which lost 4 bases and 6 bases, there was a span of 7 bases. The CDR3 loop is CAISVQGQPQHF. The CDR3 DNA is TGTGCCATCAGTGTGCAGGGTCAGCCCCAGCATTTT.

The chain couples TRBV29-1 to TRBJ2-1; 12 bases fit TRBD2. CDR3 length equals 13 residues. Germline loops: CDR1 SQVTM, CDR2 ANQGSEA. J was trimmed by 4 bases and V by 5 bases; bases with no gene match: 0. CDR3 in DNA: TGCAGCGTTCTAGCGGGAGGGTACAATGAGCAGTTCTTC. This gives the protein CSVLAGGYNEQFF.

The chain employs TRBV10-3 and TRBJ2-7; TRBD2 matches at 8 bases. J was trimmed by 5 bases and V by 7 bases; bases with no gene match: 10. The CDR3 is made up of 14 amino acids. From germline, CDR1 is ENHRY and CDR2 SYGVKD. The CDR3 sequence: CAINGGEGLDEQYF. CDR3 nucleotide sequence: TGTGCCATCAACGGGGGGGAGGGTTTGGACGAGCAGTACTTC.

The CDR3 DNA reads as TGTGCCATCGGCGACGGGGGGAGGAACACTGAAGCTTTCTTT. It specifies CAIGDGGRNTEAFF. The V and J genes are TRBV10-3 and TRBJ1-1, with D possibly being TRBD1 (5 bases). V lost 8 bases and J 1 base, leaving 14 bases between the germline ends. CDR1 is ENHRY, CDR2 SYGVKD, per germline. There are 14 residues in the CDR3.

This clone is a singleton in its sample. The V gene is TRBV28, the J gene TRBJ1-2, with TRBD1 as a possible D gene (6 bases). The germline V gene has CDR1 MDHEN and CDR2 SYDVKM. Trimming shortened V by 6 bases and J by 3 bases, and 14 bases separated the two germline ends. The length of the CDR3 is 14 residues. The CDR3 reads CASRTGDTDYGYTF. The CDR3 DNA reads as TGTGCCAGCAGGACGGGGGACACGGACTATGGCTACACCTTC.

The rearrangement links TRBV18 to TRBJ1-1; weak D call: TRBD1 (6 bases). Looked up from germline, CDR1 is KGHSH and CDR2 is LQKENI. The V end was cut by 3 bases, the J end by 7 bases, with 21 bases between. The CDR3 totals 16 residues. CDR3 sequence reads: CASSPYAFDRSVEAFF. DNA for the CDR3: TGTGCCAGCTCACCCTACGCATTCGACAGGTCGGTTGAAGCTTTCTTT. Using reference TRBV18 and TRBJ1-1 for the parts outside the CDR3, the full variable domain is NAGVMQNPRHLVRRRGQEARLRCSPMKGHSHVYWYRQLPEEGLKFMVYLQKENIIDESGMPKERFSAEFPKEGPSILRIQQVVRGDSAAYFCASSPYAFDRSVEAFFGQGTRLTVV.

V and J are TRBV12-5 and TRBJ1-1; D unresolved. CDR3 length equals 16 residues. The V and J ends lost 5 bases and 1 base respectively, with 17 bases between them. Germline assignment: CDR1 LGHNT and CDR2 FRNRAP. For the CDR3, the DNA is TGTGCTAGTGGTCCCCCGGAGGCGGGCGGGAACACTGAAGCTTTCTTT. This sequence encodes CASGPPEAGGNTEAFF.